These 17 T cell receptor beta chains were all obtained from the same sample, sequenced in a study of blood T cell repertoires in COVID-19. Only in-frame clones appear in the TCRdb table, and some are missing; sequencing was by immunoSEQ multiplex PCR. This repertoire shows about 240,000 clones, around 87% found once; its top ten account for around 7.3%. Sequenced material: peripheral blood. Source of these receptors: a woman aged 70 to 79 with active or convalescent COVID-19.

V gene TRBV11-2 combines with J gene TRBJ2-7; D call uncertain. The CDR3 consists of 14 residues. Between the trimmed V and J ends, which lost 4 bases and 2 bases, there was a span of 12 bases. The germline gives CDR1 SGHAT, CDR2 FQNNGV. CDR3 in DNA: TGTGCCAGCAGCTCCGTGGGCCCGCCCTACGAGCAGTACTTC. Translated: CASSSVGPPYEQYF.

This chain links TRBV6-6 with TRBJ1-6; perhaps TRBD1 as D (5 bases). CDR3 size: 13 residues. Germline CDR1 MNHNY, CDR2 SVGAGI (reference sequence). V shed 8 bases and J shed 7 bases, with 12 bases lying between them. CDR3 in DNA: TGTGCCAGCGGAGCAGGGCTAAATTCACCCCTCCACTTT. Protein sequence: CASGAGLNSPLHF.

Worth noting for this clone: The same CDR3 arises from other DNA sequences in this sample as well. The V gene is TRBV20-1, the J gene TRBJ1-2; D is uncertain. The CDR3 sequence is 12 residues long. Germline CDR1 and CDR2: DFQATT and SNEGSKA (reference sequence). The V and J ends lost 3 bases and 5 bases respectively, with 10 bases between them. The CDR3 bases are TGCAGTGCTAGTGGCGGGCCATATGGCTACACCTTC. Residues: CSASGGPYGYTF.

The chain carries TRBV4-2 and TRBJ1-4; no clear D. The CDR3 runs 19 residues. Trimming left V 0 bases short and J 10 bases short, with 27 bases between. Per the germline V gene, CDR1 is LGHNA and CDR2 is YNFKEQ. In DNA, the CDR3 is TGTGCCAGCAGCCAAGATTTAGCGGCAGTTCTTTCTTCCTCCGGAAAACTGTTTTTT. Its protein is CASSQDLAAVLSSSGKLFF.

CDR3 sequence (DNA): TGTGCCAGCAGCGTTAGGCCCCAGGGTGGTTCACCCCTCCACTTT. It yields the protein CASSVRPQGGSPLHF. The chain is built from TRBV9 and TRBJ1-6, with D possibly being TRBD1 (5 bases). The V gene lost 2 bases and the J gene lost 9 bases, with 15 bases spanning the gap. CDR3 length equals 15 residues. The V gene's germline CDR1 is SGDLS and CDR2 YYNGEE.

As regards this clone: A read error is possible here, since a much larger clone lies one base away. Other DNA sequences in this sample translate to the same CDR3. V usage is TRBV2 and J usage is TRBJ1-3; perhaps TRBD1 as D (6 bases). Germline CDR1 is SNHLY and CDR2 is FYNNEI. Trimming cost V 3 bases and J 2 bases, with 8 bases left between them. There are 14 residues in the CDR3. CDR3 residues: CASSEHRAGNTIYF. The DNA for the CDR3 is TGTGCCAGCAGTGAGCACAGGGCTGGAAACACCATATATTTT.

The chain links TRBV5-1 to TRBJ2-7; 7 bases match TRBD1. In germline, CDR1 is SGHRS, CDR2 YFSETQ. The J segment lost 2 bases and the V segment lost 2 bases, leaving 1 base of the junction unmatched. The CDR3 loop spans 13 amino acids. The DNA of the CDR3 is TGCGCCAGCAGCTTTGACAGGGCCTACGAGCAGTACTTC. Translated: CASSFDRAYEQYF.

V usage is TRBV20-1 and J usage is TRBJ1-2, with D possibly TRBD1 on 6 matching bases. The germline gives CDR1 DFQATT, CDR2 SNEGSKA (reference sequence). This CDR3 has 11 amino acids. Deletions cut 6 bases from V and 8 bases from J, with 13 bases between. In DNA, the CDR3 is TGCAGTGCCAGGGGATCCGACGGCTACACCTTC. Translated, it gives CSARGSDGYTF.

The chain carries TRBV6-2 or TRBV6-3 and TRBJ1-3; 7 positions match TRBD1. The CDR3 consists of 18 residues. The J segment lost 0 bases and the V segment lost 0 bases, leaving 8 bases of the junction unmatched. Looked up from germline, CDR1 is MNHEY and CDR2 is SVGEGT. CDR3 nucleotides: TGTGCCAGCAGTTACTCGGGCCCGGGACAGAGCTCTGGAAACACCATATATTTT. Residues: CASSYSGPGQSSGNTIYF.

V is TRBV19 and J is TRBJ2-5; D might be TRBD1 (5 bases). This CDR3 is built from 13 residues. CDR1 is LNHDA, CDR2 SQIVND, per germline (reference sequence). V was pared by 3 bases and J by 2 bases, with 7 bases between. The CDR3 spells CASSMSGQETQYF. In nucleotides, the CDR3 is TGTGCCAGTAGTATGTCAGGGCAAGAGACCCAGTACTTC.

The CDR3 protein is CASSTLERGIGDTGELFF. CDR3 bases: TGTGCCAGCAGCACCTTGGAGCGGGGAATAGGGGACACCGGGGAGCTGTTTTTT. V usage is TRBV7-6 and J usage is TRBJ2-2; 7 positions match TRBD2. V gave up 5 bases and J gave up 3 bases; unmatched junction bases: 15. The germline CDR1 and CDR2 sequences are SGHVS and FNYEAQ. CDR3 size: 18 residues.

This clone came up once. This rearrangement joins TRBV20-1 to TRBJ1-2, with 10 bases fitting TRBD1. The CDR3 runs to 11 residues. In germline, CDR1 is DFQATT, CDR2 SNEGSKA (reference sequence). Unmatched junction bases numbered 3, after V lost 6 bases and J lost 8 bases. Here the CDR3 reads CSARTGGGYTF. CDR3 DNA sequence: TGCAGTGCGCGGACAGGGGGAGGCTACACCTTC.

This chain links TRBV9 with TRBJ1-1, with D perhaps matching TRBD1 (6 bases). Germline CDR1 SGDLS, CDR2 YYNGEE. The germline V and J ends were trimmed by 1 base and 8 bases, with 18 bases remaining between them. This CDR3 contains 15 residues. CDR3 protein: CASSVMDSPFNEAFF. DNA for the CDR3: TGTGCCAGCAGCGTAATGGACAGTCCCTTCAACGAAGCTTTCTTT.

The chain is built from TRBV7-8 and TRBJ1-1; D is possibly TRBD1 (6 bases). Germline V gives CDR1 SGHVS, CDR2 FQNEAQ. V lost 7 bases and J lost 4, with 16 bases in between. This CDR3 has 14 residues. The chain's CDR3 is CASTLLQGSTEAFF. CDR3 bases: TGTGCCAGCACCCTTTTACAGGGCTCCACTGAAGCTTTCTTT.

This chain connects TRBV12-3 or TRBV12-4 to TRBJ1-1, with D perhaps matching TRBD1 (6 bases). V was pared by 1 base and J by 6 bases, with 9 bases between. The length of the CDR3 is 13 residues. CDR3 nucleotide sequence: TGTGCCAGCAGTTTAGACAGGGTCGCTGAAGCTTTCTTT. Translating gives CASSLDRVAEAFF.

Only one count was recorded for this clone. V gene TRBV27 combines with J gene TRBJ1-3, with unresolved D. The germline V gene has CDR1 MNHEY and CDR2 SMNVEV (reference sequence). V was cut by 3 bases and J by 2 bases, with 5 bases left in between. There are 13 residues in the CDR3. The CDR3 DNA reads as TGTGCCAGCAGTTTCACACCTGGAAACACCATATATTTT. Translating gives CASSFTPGNTIYF.

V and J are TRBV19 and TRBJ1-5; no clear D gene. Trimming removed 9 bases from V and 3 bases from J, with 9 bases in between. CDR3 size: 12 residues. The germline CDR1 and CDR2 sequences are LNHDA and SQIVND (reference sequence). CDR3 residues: CASQEVNQPQHF. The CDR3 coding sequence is TGTGCCAGCCAGGAGGTCAATCAGCCCCAGCATTTT.